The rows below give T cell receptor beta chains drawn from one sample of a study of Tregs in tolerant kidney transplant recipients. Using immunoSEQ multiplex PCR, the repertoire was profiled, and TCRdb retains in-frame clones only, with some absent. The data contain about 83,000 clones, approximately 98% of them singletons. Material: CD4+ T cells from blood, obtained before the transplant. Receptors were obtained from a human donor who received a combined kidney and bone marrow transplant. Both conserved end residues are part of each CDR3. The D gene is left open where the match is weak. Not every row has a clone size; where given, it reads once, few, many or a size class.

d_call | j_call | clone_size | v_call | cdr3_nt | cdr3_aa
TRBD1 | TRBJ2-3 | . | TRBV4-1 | TGCGCCAGCAGCTGGCCCAGGGACAGCATTAGCACAGATACGCAGTATTTT | CASSWPRDSISTDTQYF
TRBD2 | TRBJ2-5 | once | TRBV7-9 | TGTGCCAGCAGCTTAATAGGCGGGGGGGCCGCGGAGACCCAGTACTTC | CASSLIGGGAAETQYF
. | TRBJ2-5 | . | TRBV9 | TGTGCCAGCAGCCTCCAGGGATCCCAAGAGACCCAGTACTTC | CASSLQGSQETQYF
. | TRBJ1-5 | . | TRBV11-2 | TGTGCCAGCAGCTTAAACAGGGAGTTTGGAAATCAGCCCCAGCATTTT | CASSLNREFGNQPQHF
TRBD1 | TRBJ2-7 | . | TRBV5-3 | TGTGCCAGAAGCCCGGACAGGGTCTACGAGCAGTACTTC | CARSPDRVYEQYF
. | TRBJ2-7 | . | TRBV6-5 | TGTGCCAGCAGTTACTCACGGGACACGGGCCACGAGCAGTACTTC | CASSYSRDTGHEQYF
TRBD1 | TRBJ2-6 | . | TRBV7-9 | TGTGCCAGCAGCTATCCAACAGGGGCAAGCGTCTCTGGGGCCAACGTCCTGACTTTC | CASSYPTGASVSGANVLTF
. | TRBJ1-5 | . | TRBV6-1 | TGTGCCAGCAGAATCGAGGGTAATCAGCCCCAGCATTTT | CASRIEGNQPQHF
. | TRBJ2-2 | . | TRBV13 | TGTGCCAGCAGCTTACGGGTGGGGGAGCTGTTTTTT | CASSLRVGELFF
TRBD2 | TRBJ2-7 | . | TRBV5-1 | TGCGCCAGCAGCCTTGCCCCGGGAGGGAGCAACGAGCAGTACTTC | CASSLAPGGSNEQYF
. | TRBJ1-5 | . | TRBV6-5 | TGTGCCAGCAGTGCGACTTATAGCAATCAGCCCCAGCATTTT | CASSATYSNQPQHF
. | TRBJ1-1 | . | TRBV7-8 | TGTGCCAGCAGCCAACGGTACACTGAAGCTTTCTTT | CASSQRYTEAFF
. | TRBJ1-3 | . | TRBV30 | TGTGCCTGGAGAGTCAGTTTCAGAAACACCATATATTTT | CAWRVSFRNTIYF
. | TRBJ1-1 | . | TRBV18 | TGTGCCAGCTCCCCCATCTGGGGGGGTAAGAACACTGAAGCTTTCTTT | CASSPIWGGKNTEAFF
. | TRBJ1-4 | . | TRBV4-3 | TGCGCCAGCAGCCAAGGTGGGGGCCTAAGGAAACTGTTTTTT | CASSQGGGLRKLFF
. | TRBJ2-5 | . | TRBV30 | TGTGCCTGGAGTTACCAGGGAGGAGAGACCCAGTACTTC | CAWSYQGGETQYF
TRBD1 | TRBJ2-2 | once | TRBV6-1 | TGTGCCGCCCGACAGGGAAACACCGGGGAGCTGTTTTTT | CAARQGNTGELFF
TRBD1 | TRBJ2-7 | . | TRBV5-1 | TGCGCCAGCAGCGCGGACAGGTCCTCGGGCGAGCAGTACTTC | CASSADRSSGEQYF
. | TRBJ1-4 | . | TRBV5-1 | TGCGCCAGCAGCTTGGGTGGGGCTACTGAAAAACTGTTTTTT | CASSLGGATEKLFF
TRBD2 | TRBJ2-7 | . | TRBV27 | TGTGCCAGCAGGGGACTAGCGGGAAGTCTTGGCGAGCAGTACTTC | CASRGLAGSLGEQYF
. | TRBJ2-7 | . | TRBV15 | TGTGCCACCAGCAGAGACAGGGTTTATGGCGAGCAGTACTTC | CATSRDRVYGEQYF
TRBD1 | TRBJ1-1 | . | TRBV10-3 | TGTGCCATCGGGCGGCAGGGGGGCTTAACAGGAAGTGAAGCTTTCTTT | CAIGRQGGLTGSEAFF
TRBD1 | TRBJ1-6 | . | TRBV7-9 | TGTGCCATTCGACAGGGGAAAGGAGAATCACCCCTCCACTTT | CAIRQGKGESPLHF
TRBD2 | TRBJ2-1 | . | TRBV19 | TGTGCCAGTAGTAGAGGGACTAGCGGGAGGGCCTGGGAGCAGTTCTTC | CASSRGTSGRAWEQFF
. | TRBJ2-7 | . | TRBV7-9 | TGTGCCAGCAGCTTCAGGGGTGCTAGTTCCTACGAGCAGTACTTC | CASSFRGASSYEQYF
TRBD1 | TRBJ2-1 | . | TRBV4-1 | TGCGCCAGCAGCCAAGTTCGGGACAGCTACAATGAGCAGTTCTTC | CASSQVRDSYNEQFF
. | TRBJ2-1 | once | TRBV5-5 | TGTGCCAGCAGCCGGGAATTCTATGAGCAGTTCTTC | CASSREFYEQFF
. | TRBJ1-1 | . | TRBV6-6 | TGTGCCAGCAGTTTGCGAACAGGTAACCTTAACACTGAAGCTTTCTTT | CASSLRTGNLNTEAFF
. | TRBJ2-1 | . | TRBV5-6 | TGTGCCAGCAGCTTGGCCGGGAGAGCGTACAATGAGCAGTTCTTC | CASSLAGRAYNEQFF
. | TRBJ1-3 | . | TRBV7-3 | TGTGCCAGCAGTCCAGGGGTCGATGGAAACACCATATATTTT | CASSPGVDGNTIYF
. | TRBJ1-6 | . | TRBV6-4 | TGTGCCAGCAGTTCAGGGATTTTTAATTCACCCCTCCACTTT | CASSSGIFNSPLHF